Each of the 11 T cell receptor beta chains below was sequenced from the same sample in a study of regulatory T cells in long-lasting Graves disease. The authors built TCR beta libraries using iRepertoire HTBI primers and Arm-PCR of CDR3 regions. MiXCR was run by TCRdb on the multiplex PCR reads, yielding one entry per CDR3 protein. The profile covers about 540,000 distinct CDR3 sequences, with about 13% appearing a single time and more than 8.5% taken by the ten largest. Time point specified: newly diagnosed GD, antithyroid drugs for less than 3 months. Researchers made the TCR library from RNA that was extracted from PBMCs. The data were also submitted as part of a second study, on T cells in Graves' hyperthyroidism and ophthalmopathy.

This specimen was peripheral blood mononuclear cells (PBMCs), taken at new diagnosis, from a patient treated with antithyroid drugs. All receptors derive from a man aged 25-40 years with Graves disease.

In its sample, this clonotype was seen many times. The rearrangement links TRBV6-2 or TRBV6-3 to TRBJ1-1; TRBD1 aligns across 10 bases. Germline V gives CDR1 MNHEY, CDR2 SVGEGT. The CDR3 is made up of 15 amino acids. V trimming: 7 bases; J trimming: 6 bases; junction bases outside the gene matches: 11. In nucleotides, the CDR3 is TGTGCCAGCAAAGGGACAGGGGATGGGAGCGCTGAAGCTTTCTTT. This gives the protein CASKGTGDGSAEAFF.

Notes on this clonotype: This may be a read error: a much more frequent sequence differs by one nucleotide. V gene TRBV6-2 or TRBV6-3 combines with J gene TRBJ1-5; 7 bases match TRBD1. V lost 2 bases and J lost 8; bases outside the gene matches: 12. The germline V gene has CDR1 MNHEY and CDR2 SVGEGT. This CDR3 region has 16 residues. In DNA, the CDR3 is TGTGCCAGCAGTTACCCCAAGACAGGGCCCGGGGAGCCCCAGCATTTT. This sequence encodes CASSYPKTGPGEPQHF.

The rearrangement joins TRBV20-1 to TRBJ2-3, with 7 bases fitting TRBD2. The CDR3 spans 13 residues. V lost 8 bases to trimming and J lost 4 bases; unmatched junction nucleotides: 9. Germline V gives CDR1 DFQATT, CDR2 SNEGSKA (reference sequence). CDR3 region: CSPGGGEADTQYF. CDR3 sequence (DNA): TGCAGTCCCGGGGGAGGGGAGGCAGATACGCAGTATTTT.

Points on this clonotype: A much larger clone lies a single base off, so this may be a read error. The CDR3 nucleotides are TGTGCCAGCAGTTTATCGTGGACAGGGGCCGGGGCTTTCTTT. Translating gives CASSLSWTGAGAFF. J is TRBJ1-1 and V is TRBV12-3 or TRBV12-4; 9 bases are a match to TRBD1. The CDR3 is made up of 14 amino acids. The trim removed 2 bases at V and 11 bases at J, leaving 9 bases unmatched.

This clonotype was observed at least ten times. In DNA, the CDR3 is TGTGCCAGCAGCTTCTTGGGGACTAGCGGGAGTACCCAGTACTTC. Its protein product is CASSFLGTSGSTQYF. The rearrangement links TRBV7-2 to TRBJ2-5, with 14 bases that match TRBD2. The CDR3 extends over 15 amino acids. Germline assignment: CDR1 SGHTA and CDR2 FQGNSA. Trimming removed 3 bases from V and 8 bases from J; junction bases left unmatched: 5.

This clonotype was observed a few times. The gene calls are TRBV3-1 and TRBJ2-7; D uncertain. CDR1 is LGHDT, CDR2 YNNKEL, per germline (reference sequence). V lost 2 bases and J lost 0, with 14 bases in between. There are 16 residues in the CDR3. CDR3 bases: TGTGCCAGCAGCCAACCGGGCCAGCTAAGCTCCTACGAGCAGTACTTC. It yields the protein CASSQPGQLSSYEQYF.

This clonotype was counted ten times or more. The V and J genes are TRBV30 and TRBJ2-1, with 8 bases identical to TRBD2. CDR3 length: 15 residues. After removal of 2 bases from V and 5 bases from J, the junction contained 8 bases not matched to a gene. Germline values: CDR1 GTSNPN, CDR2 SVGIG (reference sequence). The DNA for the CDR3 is TGTGCCTGGAGTCAAGGGAGCGGGAGCGACAATGAGCAGTTCTTC. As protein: CAWSQGSGSDNEQFF. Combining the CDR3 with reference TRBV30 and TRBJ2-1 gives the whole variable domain SQTIHQWPATLVQPVGSPLSLECTVEGTSNPNLYWYRQAAGRGLQLLFYSVGIGQISSEVPQNLSASRPQDRQFILSSKKLLLSDSGFYLCAWSQGSGSDNEQFFGPGTRLTVL.

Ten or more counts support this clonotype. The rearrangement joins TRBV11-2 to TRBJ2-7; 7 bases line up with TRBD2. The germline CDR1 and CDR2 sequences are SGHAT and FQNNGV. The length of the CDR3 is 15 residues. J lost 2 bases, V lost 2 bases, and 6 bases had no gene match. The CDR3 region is CASSLTSGITYEQYF. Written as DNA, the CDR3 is TGTGCCAGCAGCTTAACCAGCGGGATAACCTACGAGCAGTACTTC.

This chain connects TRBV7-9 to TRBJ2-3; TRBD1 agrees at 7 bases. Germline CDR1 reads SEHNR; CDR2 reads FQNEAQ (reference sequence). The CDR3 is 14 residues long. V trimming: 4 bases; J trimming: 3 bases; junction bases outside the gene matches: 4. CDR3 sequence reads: CASSSRGRTDTQYF. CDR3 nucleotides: TGTGCCAGCAGCTCCAGGGGGAGAACAGATACGCAGTATTTT.

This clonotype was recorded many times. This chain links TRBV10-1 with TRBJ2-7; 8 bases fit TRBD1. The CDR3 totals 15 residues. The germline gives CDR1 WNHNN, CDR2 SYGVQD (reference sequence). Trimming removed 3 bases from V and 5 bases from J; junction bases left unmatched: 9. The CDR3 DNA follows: TGCGCCAGCAGTGACCTCCGACAGGGGTCCCACGAGCAGTACTTC. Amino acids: CASSDLRQGSHEQYF.

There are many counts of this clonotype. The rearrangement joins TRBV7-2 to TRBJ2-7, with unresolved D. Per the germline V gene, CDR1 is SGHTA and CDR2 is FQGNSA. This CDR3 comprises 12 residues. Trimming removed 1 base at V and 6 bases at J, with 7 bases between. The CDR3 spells CASSLVASEQYF. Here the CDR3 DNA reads TGTGCCAGCAGCTTAGTCGCTAGCGAGCAGTACTTC.